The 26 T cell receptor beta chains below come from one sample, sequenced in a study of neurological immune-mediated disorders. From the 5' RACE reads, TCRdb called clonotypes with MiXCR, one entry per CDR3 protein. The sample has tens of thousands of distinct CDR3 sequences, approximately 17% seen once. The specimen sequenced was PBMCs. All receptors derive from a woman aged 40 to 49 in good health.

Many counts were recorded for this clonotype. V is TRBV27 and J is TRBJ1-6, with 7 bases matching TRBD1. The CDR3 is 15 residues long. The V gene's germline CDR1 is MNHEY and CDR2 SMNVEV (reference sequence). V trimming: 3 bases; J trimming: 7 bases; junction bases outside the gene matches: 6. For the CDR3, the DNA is TGTGCCAGCAGTTTTGAGGGGGCGGGAAATTCACCCCTCCACTTT. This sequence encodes CASSFEGAGNSPLHF.

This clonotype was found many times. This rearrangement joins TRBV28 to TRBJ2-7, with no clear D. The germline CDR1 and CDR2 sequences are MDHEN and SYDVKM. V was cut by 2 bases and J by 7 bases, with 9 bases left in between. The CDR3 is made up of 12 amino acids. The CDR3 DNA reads TGTGCCAGCAGTTTAAAGTCCGGGGAGCAGTACGTC. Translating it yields CASSLKSGEQYV.

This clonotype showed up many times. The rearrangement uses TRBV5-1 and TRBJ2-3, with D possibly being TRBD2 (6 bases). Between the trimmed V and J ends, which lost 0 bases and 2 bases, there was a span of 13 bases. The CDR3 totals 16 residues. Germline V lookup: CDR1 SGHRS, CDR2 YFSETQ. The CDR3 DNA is TGCGCCAGCAGCTTGGTGGTCACGGGAGTCACAGATACGCAGTATTTT. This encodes CASSLVVTGVTDTQYF.

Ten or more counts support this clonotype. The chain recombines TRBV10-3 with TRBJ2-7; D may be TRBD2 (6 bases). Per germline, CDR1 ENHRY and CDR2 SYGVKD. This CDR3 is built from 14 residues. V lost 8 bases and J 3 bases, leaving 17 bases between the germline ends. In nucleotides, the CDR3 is TGTGCCATCGGAAATAGCGGTTCCGTCTACGAGCAGTACTTC. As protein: CAIGNSGSVYEQYF.

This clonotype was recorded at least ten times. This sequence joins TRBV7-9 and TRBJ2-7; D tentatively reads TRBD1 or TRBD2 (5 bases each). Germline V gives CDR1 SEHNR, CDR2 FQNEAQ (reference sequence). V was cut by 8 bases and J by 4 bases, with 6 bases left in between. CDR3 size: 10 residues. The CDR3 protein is CASEGYEQYF. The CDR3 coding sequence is TGTGCCAGCGAGGGGTACGAGCAGTACTTC.

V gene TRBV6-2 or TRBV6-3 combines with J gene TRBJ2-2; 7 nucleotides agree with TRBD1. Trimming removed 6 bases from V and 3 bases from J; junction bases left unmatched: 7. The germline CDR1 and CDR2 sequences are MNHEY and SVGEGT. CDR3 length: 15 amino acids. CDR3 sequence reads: CASREGAVDTGELFF. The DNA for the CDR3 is TGTGCCAGCAGAGAGGGGGCAGTCGACACCGGGGAGCTGTTTTTT.

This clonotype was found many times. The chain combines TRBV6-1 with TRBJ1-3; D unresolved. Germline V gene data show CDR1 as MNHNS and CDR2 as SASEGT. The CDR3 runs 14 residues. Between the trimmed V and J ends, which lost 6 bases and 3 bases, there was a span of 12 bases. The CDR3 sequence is CASSDVWDGNTIYF. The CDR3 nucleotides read TGTGCCAGCAGCGACGTGTGGGATGGAAACACCATATATTTT.

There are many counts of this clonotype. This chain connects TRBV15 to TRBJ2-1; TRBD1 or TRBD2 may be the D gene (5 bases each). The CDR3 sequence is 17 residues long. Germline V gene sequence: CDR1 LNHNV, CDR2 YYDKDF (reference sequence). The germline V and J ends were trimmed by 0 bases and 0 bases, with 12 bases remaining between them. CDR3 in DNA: TGTGCCACCAGCAGAGATCATGGGGGTAGCTCCTACAATGAGCAGTTCTTC. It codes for CATSRDHGGSSYNEQFF.

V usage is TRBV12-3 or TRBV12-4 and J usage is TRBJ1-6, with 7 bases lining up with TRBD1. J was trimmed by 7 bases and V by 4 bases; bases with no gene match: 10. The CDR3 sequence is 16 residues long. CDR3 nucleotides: TGTGCCAGCAGTTACTCCGGGACAGTTAGAAATTCACCCCTCCACTTT. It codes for CASSYSGTVRNSPLHF.

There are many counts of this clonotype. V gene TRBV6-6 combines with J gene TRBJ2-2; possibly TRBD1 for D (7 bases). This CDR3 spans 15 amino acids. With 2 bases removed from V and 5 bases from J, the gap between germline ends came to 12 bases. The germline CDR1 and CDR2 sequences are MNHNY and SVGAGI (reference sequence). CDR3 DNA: TGTGCCAGCAGTTACACGGAGGGGGCAACCGGGGAGCTGTTTTTT. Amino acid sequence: CASSYTEGATGELFF.

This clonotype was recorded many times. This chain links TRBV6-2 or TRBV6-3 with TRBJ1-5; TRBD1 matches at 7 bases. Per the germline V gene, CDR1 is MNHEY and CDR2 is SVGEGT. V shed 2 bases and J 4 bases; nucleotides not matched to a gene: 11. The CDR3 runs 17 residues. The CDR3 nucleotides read TGTGCCAGCAGTTACCCTGCAGGGGGTACTGGGAATCAGCCCCAGCATTTT. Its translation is CASSYPAGGTGNQPQHF.

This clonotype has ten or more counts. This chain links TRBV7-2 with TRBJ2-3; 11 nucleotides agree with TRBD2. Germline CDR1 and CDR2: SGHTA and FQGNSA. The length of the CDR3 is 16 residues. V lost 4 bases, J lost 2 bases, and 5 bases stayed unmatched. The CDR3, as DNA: TGTGCCAGCAGCTGGGGACTAGCGGCCTTCACAGATACGCAGTATTTT. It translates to CASSWGLAAFTDTQYF.

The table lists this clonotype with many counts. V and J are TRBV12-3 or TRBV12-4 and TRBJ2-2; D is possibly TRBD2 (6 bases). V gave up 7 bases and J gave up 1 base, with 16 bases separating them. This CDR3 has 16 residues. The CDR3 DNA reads TGTGCCAGCACCGATATCCCGGGGGAGAACACCGGGGAGCTGTTTTTT. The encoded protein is CASTDIPGENTGELFF.

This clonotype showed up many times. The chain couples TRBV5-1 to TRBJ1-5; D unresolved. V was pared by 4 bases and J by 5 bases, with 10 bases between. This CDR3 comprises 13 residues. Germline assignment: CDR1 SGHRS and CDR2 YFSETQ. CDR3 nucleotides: TGCGCCAGCAGCCCTGCCGGAGATCAGCCCCAGCATTTT. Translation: CASSPAGDQPQHF.

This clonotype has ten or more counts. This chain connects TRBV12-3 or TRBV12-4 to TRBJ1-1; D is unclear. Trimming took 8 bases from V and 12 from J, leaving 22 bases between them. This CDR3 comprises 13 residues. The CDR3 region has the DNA TGTGCCAGCCGTCGGCCTCCCGCCCCGGTAACTTTCTTT. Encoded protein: CASRRPPAPVTFF.

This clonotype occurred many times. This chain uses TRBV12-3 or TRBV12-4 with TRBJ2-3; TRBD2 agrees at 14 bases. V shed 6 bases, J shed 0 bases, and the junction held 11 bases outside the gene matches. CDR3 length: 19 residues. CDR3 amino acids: CASSTGTSGGASSTDTQYF. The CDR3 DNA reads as TGTGCCAGCAGCACCGGGACTAGCGGGGGAGCGTCTAGCACAGATACGCAGTATTTT.

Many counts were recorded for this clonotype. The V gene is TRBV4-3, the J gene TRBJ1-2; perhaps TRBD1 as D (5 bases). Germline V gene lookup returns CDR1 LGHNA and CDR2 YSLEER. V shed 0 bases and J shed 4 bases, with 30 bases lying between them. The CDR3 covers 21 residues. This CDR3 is CASSQEVSGLSGPLHSYGYTF. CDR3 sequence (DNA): TGCGCCAGCAGCCAAGAAGTGTCTGGTCTTTCGGGGCCATTACATAGCTATGGCTACACCTTC.

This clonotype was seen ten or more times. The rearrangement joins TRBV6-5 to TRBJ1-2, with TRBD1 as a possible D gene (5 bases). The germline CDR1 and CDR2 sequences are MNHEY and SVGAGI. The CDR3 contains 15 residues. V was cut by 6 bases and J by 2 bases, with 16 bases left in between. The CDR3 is CASSRMEGPNYGYTF. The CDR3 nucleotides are TGTGCCAGCAGCCGCATGGAGGGACCCAACTATGGCTACACCTTC.

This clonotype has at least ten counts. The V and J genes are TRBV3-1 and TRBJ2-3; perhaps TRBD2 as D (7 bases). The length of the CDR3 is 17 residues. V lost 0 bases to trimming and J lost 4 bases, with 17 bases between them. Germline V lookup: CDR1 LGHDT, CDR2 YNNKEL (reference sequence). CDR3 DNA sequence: TGTGCCAGCAGCCAAGAAGGGGGGGCTAGCTATCCAGATACGCAGTATTTT. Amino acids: CASSQEGGASYPDTQYF.

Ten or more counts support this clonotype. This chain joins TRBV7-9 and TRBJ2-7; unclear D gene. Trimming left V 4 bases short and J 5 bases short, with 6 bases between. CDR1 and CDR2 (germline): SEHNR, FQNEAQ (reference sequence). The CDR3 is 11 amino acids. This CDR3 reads CASSSQHEQYF. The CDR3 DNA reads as TGTGCCAGCAGCTCACAACACGAGCAGTACTTC.

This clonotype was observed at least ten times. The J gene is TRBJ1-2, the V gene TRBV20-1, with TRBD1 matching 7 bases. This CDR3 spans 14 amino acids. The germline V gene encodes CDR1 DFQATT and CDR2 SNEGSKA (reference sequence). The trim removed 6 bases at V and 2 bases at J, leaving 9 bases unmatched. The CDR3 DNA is TGCAGTGCCCGGACAGGAATGGACAACTATGGCTACACCTTC. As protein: CSARTGMDNYGYTF.

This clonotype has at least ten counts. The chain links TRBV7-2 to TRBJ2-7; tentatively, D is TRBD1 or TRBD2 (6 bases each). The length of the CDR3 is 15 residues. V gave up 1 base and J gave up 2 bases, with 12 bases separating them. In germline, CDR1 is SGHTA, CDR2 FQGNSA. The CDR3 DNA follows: TGTGCCAGCAGCTTAGGGACGGGGGACACCTACGAGCAGTACGTC. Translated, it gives CASSLGTGDTYEQYV.

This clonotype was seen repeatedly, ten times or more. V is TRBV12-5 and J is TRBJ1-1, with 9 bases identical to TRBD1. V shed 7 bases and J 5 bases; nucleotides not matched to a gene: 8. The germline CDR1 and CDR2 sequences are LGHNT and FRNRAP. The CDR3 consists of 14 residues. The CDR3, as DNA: TGTGCTAGTGCCTTACAGGGGGCGCAAACTGAAGCTTTCTTT. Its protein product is CASALQGAQTEAFF.

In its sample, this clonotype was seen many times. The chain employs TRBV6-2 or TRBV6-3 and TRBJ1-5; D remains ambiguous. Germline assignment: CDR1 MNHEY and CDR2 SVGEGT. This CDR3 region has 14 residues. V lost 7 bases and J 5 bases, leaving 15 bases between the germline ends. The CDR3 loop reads CASTSDGRYQPQHF. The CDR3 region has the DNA TGTGCCAGCACCTCTGACGGTCGTTATCAGCCCCAGCATTTT.

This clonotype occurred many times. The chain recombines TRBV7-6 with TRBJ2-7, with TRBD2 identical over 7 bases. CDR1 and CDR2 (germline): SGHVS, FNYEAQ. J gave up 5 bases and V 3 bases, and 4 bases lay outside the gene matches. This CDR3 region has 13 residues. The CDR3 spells CASSLGGNDEQYF. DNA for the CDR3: TGTGCCAGCAGCTTGGGGGGGAACGACGAGCAGTACTTC.

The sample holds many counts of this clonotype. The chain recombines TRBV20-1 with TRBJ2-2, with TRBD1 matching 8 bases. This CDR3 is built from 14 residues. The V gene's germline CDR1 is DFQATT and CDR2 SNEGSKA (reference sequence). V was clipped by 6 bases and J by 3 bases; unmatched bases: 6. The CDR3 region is CSAIDRGDTGELFF. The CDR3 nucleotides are TGCAGTGCCATCGACAGGGGAGACACCGGGGAGCTGTTTTTT.